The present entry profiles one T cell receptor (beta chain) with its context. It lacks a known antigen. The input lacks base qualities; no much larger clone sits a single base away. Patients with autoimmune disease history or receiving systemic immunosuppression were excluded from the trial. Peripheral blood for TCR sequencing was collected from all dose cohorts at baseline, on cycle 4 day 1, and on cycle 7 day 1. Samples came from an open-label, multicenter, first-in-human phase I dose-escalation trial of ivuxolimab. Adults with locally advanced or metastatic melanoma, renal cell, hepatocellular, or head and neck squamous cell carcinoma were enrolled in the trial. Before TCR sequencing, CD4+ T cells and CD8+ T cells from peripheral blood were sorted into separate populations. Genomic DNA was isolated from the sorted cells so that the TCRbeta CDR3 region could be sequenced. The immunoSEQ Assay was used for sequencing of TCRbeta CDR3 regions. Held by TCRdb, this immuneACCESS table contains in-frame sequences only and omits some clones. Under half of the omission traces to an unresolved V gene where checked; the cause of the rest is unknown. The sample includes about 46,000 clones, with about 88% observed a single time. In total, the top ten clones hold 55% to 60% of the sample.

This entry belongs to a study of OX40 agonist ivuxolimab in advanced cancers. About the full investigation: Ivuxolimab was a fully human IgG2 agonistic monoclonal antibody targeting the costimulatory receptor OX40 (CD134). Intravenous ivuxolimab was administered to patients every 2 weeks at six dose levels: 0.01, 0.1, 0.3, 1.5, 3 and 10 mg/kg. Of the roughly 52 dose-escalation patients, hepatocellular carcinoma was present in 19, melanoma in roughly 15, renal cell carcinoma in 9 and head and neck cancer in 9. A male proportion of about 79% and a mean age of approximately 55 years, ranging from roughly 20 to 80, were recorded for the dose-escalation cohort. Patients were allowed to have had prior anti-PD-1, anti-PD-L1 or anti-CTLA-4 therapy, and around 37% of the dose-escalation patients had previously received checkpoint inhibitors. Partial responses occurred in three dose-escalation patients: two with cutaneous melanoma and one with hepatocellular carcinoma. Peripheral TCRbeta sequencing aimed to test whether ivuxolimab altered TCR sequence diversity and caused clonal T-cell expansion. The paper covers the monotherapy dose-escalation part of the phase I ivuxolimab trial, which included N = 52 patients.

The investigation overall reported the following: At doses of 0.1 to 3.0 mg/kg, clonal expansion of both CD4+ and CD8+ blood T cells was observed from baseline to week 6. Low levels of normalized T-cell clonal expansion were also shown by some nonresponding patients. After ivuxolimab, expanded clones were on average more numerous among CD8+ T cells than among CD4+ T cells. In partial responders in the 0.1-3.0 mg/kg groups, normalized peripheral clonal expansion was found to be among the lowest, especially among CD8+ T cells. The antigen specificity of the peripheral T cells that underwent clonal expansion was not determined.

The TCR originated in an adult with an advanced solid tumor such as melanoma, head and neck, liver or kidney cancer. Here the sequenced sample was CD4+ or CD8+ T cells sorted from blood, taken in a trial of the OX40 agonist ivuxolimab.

The DNA is TGTGCCACCAGCGATCCTGAGGGGACTAGCGGAAATACGCAGTATTTT. Translation gives CATSDPEGTSGNTQYF. The sequence links TRBV15 to TRBJ2-3, with 11 junctional bases fitting TRBD2. For this chain, trimming is 5 bases at the V end and 7 bases at the J end, and the number of junction bases without a gene match is 11. The CDR3 runs 16 amino acids, cysteine and phenylalanine included. The read is trimmed to its CDR3 DNA, 48 bases read in frame from base 1. Via the germline V gene (reference sequence), CDR1 is LNHNV and CDR2 YYDKDF. This CDR3, with the reference TRBV15 and TRBJ2-3 proteins standing in past its ends, gives the full variable domain DAMVIQNPRYQVTQFGKPVTLSCSQTLNHNVMYWYQQKSSQAPKLLFHYYDKDFNNEADTPDNFQSRRPNTSFCFLDIRSPGLGDTAMYLCATSDPEGTSGNTQYFGPGTRLTVL.